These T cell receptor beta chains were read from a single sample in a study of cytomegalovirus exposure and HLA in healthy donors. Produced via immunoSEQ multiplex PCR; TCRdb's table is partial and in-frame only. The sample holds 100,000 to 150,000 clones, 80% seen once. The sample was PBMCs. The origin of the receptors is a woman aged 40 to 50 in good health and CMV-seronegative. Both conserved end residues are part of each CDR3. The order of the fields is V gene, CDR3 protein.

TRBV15	CATSPRDRGQETQYF
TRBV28	CASSPQQGTGYTF
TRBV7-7	CASSSSPGTGELFF
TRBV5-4	CASSLAVGREQFF
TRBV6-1	CASSELSYNQPQHF
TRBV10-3	CAILRTSGGAIADTQYF
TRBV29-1	CSALPHAGGADTQYF
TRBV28	CASSALTGLIVADTQYF
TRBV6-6	CASSYTGGGQPQHF
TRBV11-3	CASSLVGGVHEQFF
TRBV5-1	CASSSPGGLSGANVLTF
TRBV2	CASSGPELFF
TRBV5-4	CASSLSGTYYNEQFF
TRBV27	CASSLQGAAREQYF
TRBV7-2	CASSARGFHGYTF
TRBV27	CASSFREGYEQYF
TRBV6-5	CASSLGTDYSPLHF
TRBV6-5	CASSYAWGREKLFF
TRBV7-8	CASRLTSGSSYNEQFF
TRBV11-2	CASSEAAQGTDTQYF
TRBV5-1	CASSRQGETVSSEQYF
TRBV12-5	CASGLVKRGVRLAGEGDTQYF
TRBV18	CASSPPGGLANYGYTF
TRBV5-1	CASSLGQGAGPLHF
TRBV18	CASSPDRGYGYTF
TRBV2	CASRGTGVVHGYTF
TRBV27	CASSLTGDEQYF
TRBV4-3	CASSSSGLAGGRADTQYF
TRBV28	CASSLGGGRGYTF
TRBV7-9	CASTVSGEQFF
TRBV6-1	CASRRGDGYEQYF
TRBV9	CASSVANSGPFREGYTF
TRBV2	CASSVWGDGYTF
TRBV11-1	CASSRDRGRNGYTF
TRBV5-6	CASSLVQDYGYTF